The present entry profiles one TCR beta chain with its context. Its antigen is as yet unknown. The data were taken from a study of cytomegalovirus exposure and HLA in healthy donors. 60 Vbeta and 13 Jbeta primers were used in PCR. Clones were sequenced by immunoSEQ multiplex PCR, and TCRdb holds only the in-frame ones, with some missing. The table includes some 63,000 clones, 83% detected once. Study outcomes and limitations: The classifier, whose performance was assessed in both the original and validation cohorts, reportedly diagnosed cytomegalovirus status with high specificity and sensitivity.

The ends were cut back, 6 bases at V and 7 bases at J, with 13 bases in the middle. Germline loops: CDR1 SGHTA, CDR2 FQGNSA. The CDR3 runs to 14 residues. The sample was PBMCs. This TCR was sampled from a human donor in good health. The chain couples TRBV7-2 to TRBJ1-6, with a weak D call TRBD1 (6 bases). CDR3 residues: CASRSDRRNSPLHF. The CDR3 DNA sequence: TGTGCCAGCAGATCCGACAGGAGGAATTCACCCCTCCACTTT.